These T cell receptor beta chains were read from a single sample in a study of blood T cell repertoires in COVID-19. Some clones are missing from TCRdb's copy, which holds only in-frame ones; the method was immunoSEQ multiplex PCR. Of about 130,000 clones listed, approximately 78% are singletons. Source material: peripheral blood. Receptors were obtained from a man in his 60s who had recovered from COVID-19. The conserved cysteine and the conserved F or W are not part of the CDR3 here. Each record gives: CDR3 protein, V gene, J gene.

CDR3aa: ASSLQSGGNQPQH; v_gene: TRBV5-1; j_gene: TRBJ1-5
CDR3aa: ARTRLAGTYEQY; v_gene: TRBV10-1; j_gene: TRBJ2-7
CDR3aa: ASSPAGGGQPQH; v_gene: TRBV18; j_gene: TRBJ1-5
CDR3aa: ASSLASGEETQY; v_gene: TRBV5-1; j_gene: TRBJ2-5
CDR3aa: ASSLVGRGNEQF; v_gene: TRBV5-6; j_gene: TRBJ2-1
CDR3aa: ATSRDSSGGLTDTQY; v_gene: TRBV15; j_gene: TRBJ2-3
CDR3aa: ASRPGTLYEQY; v_gene: TRBV7-2; j_gene: TRBJ2-7
CDR3aa: ASRASGRSSGELF; v_gene: TRBV27; j_gene: TRBJ2-2
CDR3aa: ASRYERGADTQY; v_gene: TRBV6-5; j_gene: TRBJ2-3
CDR3aa: ASSSVAEAF; v_gene: TRBV7-9; j_gene: TRBJ1-1
CDR3aa: ASSRAGTGVNNEQF; v_gene: TRBV5-1; j_gene: TRBJ2-1
CDR3aa: ASSPITSGGDTQY; v_gene: TRBV5-4; j_gene: TRBJ2-3
CDR3aa: ASSRGQGPLFEKLF; v_gene: TRBV14; j_gene: TRBJ1-4
CDR3aa: ASSEVRGGVQPQH; v_gene: TRBV6-1; j_gene: TRBJ1-5
CDR3aa: ASGLVDRNQPQH; v_gene: TRBV12-5; j_gene: TRBJ1-5
CDR3aa: ASSPHTGLLTDTQY; v_gene: TRBV11-3; j_gene: TRBJ2-3
CDR3aa: ASTLQGGDYGYT; v_gene: TRBV28; j_gene: TRBJ1-2
CDR3aa: ASSLSHNNSPLH; v_gene: TRBV7-2; j_gene: TRBJ1-6
CDR3aa: ASRLAGGVYNEQF; v_gene: TRBV19; j_gene: TRBJ2-1
CDR3aa: ASSVDWSDTQY; v_gene: TRBV9; j_gene: TRBJ2-3
CDR3aa: AWSGGNTIY; v_gene: TRBV30; j_gene: TRBJ1-3
CDR3aa: ASSEGRVNTEAF; v_gene: TRBV2; j_gene: TRBJ1-1
CDR3aa: ASSLFPGQGDDTQY; v_gene: TRBV11-2; j_gene: TRBJ2-3
CDR3aa: ASSINRDQSAQH; v_gene: TRBV19; j_gene: TRBJ1-5
CDR3aa: ASSIRGRGGYTEAF; v_gene: TRBV19; j_gene: TRBJ1-1
CDR3aa: ASSLAEQGREQY; v_gene: TRBV7-2; j_gene: TRBJ2-7
CDR3aa: ASSFDSRSGNTIY; v_gene: TRBV7-2; j_gene: TRBJ1-3
CDR3aa: AIRSGPGLAGTGELF; v_gene: TRBV10-3; j_gene: TRBJ2-2
CDR3aa: ASSPSSLLAGFTDTQY; v_gene: TRBV18; j_gene: TRBJ2-3
CDR3aa: ASSLRLGNEQF; v_gene: TRBV6-2/TRBV6-3; j_gene: TRBJ2-1
CDR3aa: AWSVQGTGITYEQY; v_gene: TRBV30; j_gene: TRBJ2-7
CDR3aa: AIRASSGADTQY; v_gene: TRBV10-3; j_gene: TRBJ2-3